The clone carrying this T cell receptor beta chain was counted between two and nine times. This specimen belongs to a study of blood T cell repertoires in COVID-19. Profiled with immunoSEQ multiplex PCR; TCRdb holds only in-frame clones, not every one. In the table there are around 29,000 clones, around 63% of which are singletons. CDR1 is SQVTM, CDR2 ANQGSEA, per germline. The CDR3 runs 15 residues. V shed 4 bases, J shed 0 bases, and the junction held 6 bases outside the gene matches. J is TRBJ1-3 and V is TRBV29-1; 7 bases fit TRBD1. Source material: peripheral blood. The source is a human donor in a cohort sampled during active COVID-19. As DNA, the CDR3 is TGCAGCGTTGGGAAGGGACAGAGCTCTGGAAACACCATATATTTT. The encoded protein is CSVGKGQSSGNTIYF.